This is a list of T cell receptor beta chains from one sample in a study of blood T cell repertoires in COVID-19. Using immunoSEQ multiplex PCR, the repertoire was profiled, and TCRdb retains in-frame clones only, with some absent. Of around 400,000 clones in the sample, over 75% are singletons; the top ten hold more than 9%. The sample was peripheral blood. These receptors originate from a woman in her twenties or thirties with COVID-19, enrolled during active disease. Each CDR3 is given with its conserved first and last residue. The order of the fields is D gene, J gene, clone size, V gene, CDR3 protein, CDR3 DNA. A D gene is named only where the DNA matches it firmly. The size entry is marked missing in some rows and otherwise reads once, few, many or a size class.

D: -; J: TRBJ2-7; size: -; V: TRBV28; CDR3: CASRELGGSYEQYF; DNA: TGTGCCAGCAGGGAATTGGGAGGAAGCTACGAGCAGTACTTC
D: -; J: TRBJ1-5; size: -; V: TRBV12-3/TRBV12-4; CDR3: CASSLSRQPQHF; DNA: TGTGCCAGCAGTTTGTCGCGGCAGCCCCAGCATTTT
D: -; J: TRBJ2-2; size: -; V: TRBV6-2/TRBV6-3; CDR3: CASSYTGVGTGELFF; DNA: TGTGCCAGCAGTTACACTGGAGTTGGTACCGGGGAGCTGTTTTTT
D: TRBD2; J: TRBJ2-3; size: -; V: TRBV28; CDR3: CASSVPPSGSTDTQYF; DNA: TGTGCCAGCAGTGTCCCGCCTAGCGGGAGCACAGATACGCAGTATTTT
D: TRBD1; J: TRBJ2-2; size: -; V: TRBV19; CDR3: CASSISTGGGELFF; DNA: TGTGCCAGTAGTATCTCTACAGGGGGCGGGGAGCTGTTTTTT
D: TRBD1; J: TRBJ1-1; size: -; V: TRBV27; CDR3: CASSFGQGPSFYSEAFF; DNA: TGTGCCAGCAGTTTCGGACAGGGGCCCTCTTTCTACTCTGAAGCTTTCTTT
D: TRBD1; J: TRBJ2-5; size: -; V: TRBV5-1; CDR3: CASSWQGTGGMETQYF; DNA: TGCGCCAGCAGCTGGCAGGGGACAGGGGGCATGGAGACCCAGTACTTC
D: TRBD2; J: TRBJ2-4; size: -; V: TRBV4-1; CDR3: CASSQGPGLGKNIQYF; DNA: TGCGCCAGCAGCCAAGGACCCGGACTAGGGAAAAACATTCAGTACTTC
D: TRBD2; J: TRBJ2-1; size: -; V: TRBV2; CDR3: CASRAGDEQFF; DNA: TGTGCCAGCAGGGCGGGGGATGAGCAGTTCTTC
D: TRBD2; J: TRBJ2-5; size: once; V: TRBV7-9; CDR3: CASSPRASGRGQETQYF; DNA: TGTGCCAGCAGCCCGAGGGCTAGCGGGAGAGGGCAAGAGACCCAGTACTTC
D: TRBD2; J: TRBJ2-5; size: -; V: TRBV14; CDR3: CASSRGGLAGEETQYF; DNA: TGTGCCAGCAGCCGCGGGGGACTAGCGGGAGAAGAGACCCAGTACTTC
D: -; J: TRBJ2-2; size: -; V: TRBV19; CDR3: CASSPQSANTGELFF; DNA: TGTGCCAGTAGTCCTCAAAGCGCCAACACCGGGGAGCTGTTTTTT
D: -; J: TRBJ2-3; size: -; V: TRBV15; CDR3: CATSRDFLAGDTQYF; DNA: TGTGCCACCAGCAGAGATTTCCTAGCCGGAGATACGCAGTATTTT
D: TRBD2; J: TRBJ2-2; size: -; V: TRBV5-4; CDR3: CASSSSGRSTGELFF; DNA: TGTGCCAGCAGTTCGAGCGGGAGAAGCACCGGGGAGCTGTTTTTT
D: -; J: TRBJ1-2; size: -; V: TRBV12-3/TRBV12-4; CDR3: CASSWAKYGYTF; DNA: TGTGCCTCATCTTGGGCTAAATATGGCTACACCTTC
D: TRBD1; J: TRBJ1-1; size: -; V: TRBV2; CDR3: CATDRGRLNTEAFF; DNA: TGTGCCACCGACAGGGGGCGGTTGAACACTGAAGCTTTCTTT
D: -; J: TRBJ1-3; size: few; V: TRBV9; CDR3: CASSVQGAGNTIYF; DNA: TGTGCCAGCAGCGTCCAGGGTGCTGGAAACACCATATATTTT
D: -; J: TRBJ1-3; size: -; V: TRBV11-2; CDR3: CASSLDSAGNTIYF; DNA: TGTGCCAGCAGCTTAGACTCCGCTGGAAACACCATATATTTT
D: -; J: TRBJ2-3; size: once; V: TRBV7-3; CDR3: CASSSTSTDTQYF; DNA: TGTGCCAGCAGCTCGACAAGCACAGATACGCAGTATTTT
D: TRBD1; J: TRBJ2-7; size: -; V: TRBV11-3; CDR3: CASSSRTGSREQYF; DNA: TGTGCCAGCAGCTCTCGGACAGGTTCCCGCGAGCAGTACTTC
D: TRBD2; J: TRBJ2-7; size: -; V: TRBV2; CDR3: CASSGTSGGPGVQYF; DNA: TGTGCCAGCAGTGGGACTAGCGGGGGCCCGGGGGTGCAGTACTTC
D: TRBD2; J: TRBJ2-5; size: -; V: TRBV5-1; CDR3: CASSLWFGTSGQETQYF; DNA: TGCGCCAGCAGCTTGTGGTTCGGGACTAGCGGGCAAGAGACCCAGTACTTC
D: TRBD2; J: TRBJ2-7; size: -; V: TRBV30; CDR3: CAWSVRGGYEQYF; DNA: TGTGCCTGGAGTGTACGGGGGGGGTACGAGCAGTACTTC
D: -; J: TRBJ2-5; size: -; V: TRBV24-1; CDR3: CATSDSPGETQYF; DNA: TGTGCCACCAGTGATAGCCCCGGAGAGACCCAGTACTTC
D: TRBD2; J: TRBJ2-3; size: -; V: TRBV7-9; CDR3: CASSYSGRALDTQYF; DNA: TGTGCCAGCAGTTATAGCGGGAGGGCCCTCGATACGCAGTATTTT
D: TRBD2; J: TRBJ2-7; size: -; V: TRBV19; CDR3: CARLAGGYEQYF; DNA: TGTGCCAGACTAGCGGGAGGCTACGAGCAGTACTTC
D: TRBD1; J: TRBJ2-3; size: -; V: TRBV15; CDR3: CATNHGQGPDTQYF; DNA: TGTGCCACCAACCATGGACAGGGACCAGATACGCAGTATTTT
D: TRBD2; J: TRBJ2-7; size: few; V: TRBV3-1/TRBV3-2; CDR3: CASSRTRSYEQYF; DNA: TGTGCCAGCAGTCGGACTAGGTCCTACGAGCAGTACTTC
D: -; J: TRBJ1-1; size: -; V: TRBV12-5; CDR3: CASGLSGNTEAFF; DNA: TGTGCTAGTGGTTTATCAGGTAACACTGAAGCTTTCTTT
D: TRBD1; J: TRBJ2-5; size: -; V: TRBV2; CDR3: CASTDPGQGWETQYF; DNA: TGTGCCAGCACCGACCCGGGACAGGGTTGGGAGACCCAGTACTTC
D: TRBD2; J: TRBJ2-1; size: -; V: TRBV4-3; CDR3: CASSLASGSYEQFF; DNA: TGCGCCAGCAGTCTAGCTAGCGGGTCGTATGAGCAGTTCTTC
D: TRBD1; J: TRBJ1-1; size: -; V: TRBV28; CDR3: CASSLYRGQGMNTEAFF; DNA: TGTGCCAGCAGTTTATATAGGGGACAGGGGATGAACACTGAAGCTTTCTTT
D: -; J: TRBJ2-7; size: many; V: TRBV18; CDR3: CASSPQQGTEQYF; DNA: TGTGCCAGCTCACCACAACAGGGAACCGAGCAGTACTTC
D: -; J: TRBJ2-3; size: -; V: TRBV29-1; CDR3: CSVRGGYTDTQYF; DNA: TGCAGCGTTAGGGGCGGATACACAGATACGCAGTATTTT
D: TRBD1; J: TRBJ2-7; size: -; V: TRBV20-1; CDR3: CSAPGQSKQYF; DNA: TGCAGTGCCCCGGGACAGAGTAAGCAGTACTTC
D: -; J: TRBJ2-3; size: -; V: TRBV7-2; CDR3: CASSLGGPPDTQYF; DNA: TGTGCCAGCAGCTTAGGCGGGCCCCCAGATACGCAGTATTTT
D: -; J: TRBJ2-7; size: -; V: TRBV11-3; CDR3: CASSGGQPYEQYF; DNA: TGTGCCAGCAGCGGAGGACAGCCCTACGAGCAGTACTTC
D: -; J: TRBJ2-2; size: -; V: TRBV27; CDR3: CASSFSLAHGELFF; DNA: TGTGCCAGCAGTTTTTCCCTAGCGCACGGGGAGCTGTTTTTT
D: TRBD2; J: TRBJ2-7; size: -; V: TRBV6-2/TRBV6-3; CDR3: CASSTTSGRGYEQYF; DNA: TGTGCCAGCAGTACTACTAGCGGGAGGGGATACGAGCAGTACTTC